In its sample, the clone carrying this TCR beta chain was seen a few times. The target antigen is unknown. The germline CDR1 and CDR2 sequences are LNHDA and SQIVND (reference sequence). The V end was cut by 2 bases, the J end by 5 bases, with 9 bases between. This CDR3 contains 13 residues. This sample is drawn from a study of OX40 agonist ivuxolimab in advanced cancers. Study results and limitations: Doses of 0.1 to 3.0 mg/kg were accompanied by clonal expansion of CD4+ and CD8+ blood T cells by week 6.

Profiled with immunoSEQ multiplex PCR; TCRdb holds only in-frame clones, not every one. The data show about 19,000 clones, 68% seen once. This receptor was identified in an adult with an advanced solid tumor such as melanoma, head and neck, liver or kidney cancer. This chain uses TRBV19 with TRBJ2-5; weak D call: TRBD2 (5 bases). The starting material was CD4+ or CD8+ T cells sorted from blood, obtained in a trial of the OX40 agonist ivuxolimab. The CDR3 coding sequence is TGTGCCAGTAGTATATTAGGAGGCGAGACCCAGTACTTC. Its translation: CASSILGGETQYF.